This T cell receptor (beta chain) was identified during a study of T cell changes during pregnancy in multiple sclerosis. This table comes from immunoSEQ multiplex PCR, and its TCRdb copy is limited to in-frame clones, with some not included. The data contain about 68,000 clones, more than 80% of them singletons. CDR1 and CDR2 (germline): LNHDA, SQIVND (reference sequence). This CDR3 contains 14 residues. Trimming removed 5 bases from V and 8 bases from J; junction bases left unmatched: 6. The source of this sequence is a female donor with multiple sclerosis, enrolled in a pregnancy study. This sample comprised peripheral blood, obtained in the second trimester of pregnancy. The chain couples TRBV19 to TRBJ1-4, with 9 bases identical to TRBD1. CDR3 sequence: CASSFTGGGEKLFF. CDR3 nucleotides: TGTGCCAGTAGTTTTACAGGGGGCGGCGAAAAACTGTTTTTT.